This TCR beta chain was identified during a study of T-cell reconstitution after alpha-beta-depleted transplantation in children. There are a few counts of this clonotype. With 7 bases removed from V and 4 bases from J, the gap between germline ends came to 10 bases. CDR3 length: 12 amino acids. TCRbeta library construction was performed incorporating unique molecular identifiers. Each CDR3 protein is one row after TCRdb ran MiXCR on the PCR reads. Among about 340,000 distinct CDR3 sequences listed, about an eighth were seen once. J is TRBJ1-1 and V is TRBV12-3 or TRBV12-4, with a possible D match to TRBD1 (5 bases). The source of this sequence is a human donor who donated a stem cell graft to a child with Fanconi anemia. The starting material was PBMCs, obtained from the stem cell graft. CDR3 protein: CASTYGGTEAFF. The CDR3 region has the DNA TGTGCCAGCACATACGGGGGCACTGAAGCTTTCTTT.